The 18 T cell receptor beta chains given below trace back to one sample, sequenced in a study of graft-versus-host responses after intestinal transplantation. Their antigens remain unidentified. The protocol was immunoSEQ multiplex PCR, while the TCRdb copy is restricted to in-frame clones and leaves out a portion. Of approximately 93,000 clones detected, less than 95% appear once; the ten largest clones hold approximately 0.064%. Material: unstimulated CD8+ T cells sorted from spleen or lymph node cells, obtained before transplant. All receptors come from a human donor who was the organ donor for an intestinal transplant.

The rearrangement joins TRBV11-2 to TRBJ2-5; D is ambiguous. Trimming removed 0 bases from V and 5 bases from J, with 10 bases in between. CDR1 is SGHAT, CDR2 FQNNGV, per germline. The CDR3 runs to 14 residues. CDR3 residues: CASSLDPTRETQYF. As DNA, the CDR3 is TGTGCCAGCAGCTTAGACCCTACCCGGGAGACCCAGTACTTC.

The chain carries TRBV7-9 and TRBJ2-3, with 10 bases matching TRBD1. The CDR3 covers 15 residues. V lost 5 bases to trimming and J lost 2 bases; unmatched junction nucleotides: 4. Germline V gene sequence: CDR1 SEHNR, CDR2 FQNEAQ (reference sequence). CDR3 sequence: CASSRDRGNTDTQYF. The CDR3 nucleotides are TGTGCCAGCAGCCGGGACAGGGGAAACACAGATACGCAGTATTTT.

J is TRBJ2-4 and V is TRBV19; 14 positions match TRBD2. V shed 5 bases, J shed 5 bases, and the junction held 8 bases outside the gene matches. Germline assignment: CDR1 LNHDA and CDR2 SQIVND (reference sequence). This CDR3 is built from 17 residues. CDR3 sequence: CASSQGLAGEGENIQYF. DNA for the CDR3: TGTGCCAGTAGTCAGGGACTAGCGGGAGAGGGGGAAAACATTCAGTACTTC.

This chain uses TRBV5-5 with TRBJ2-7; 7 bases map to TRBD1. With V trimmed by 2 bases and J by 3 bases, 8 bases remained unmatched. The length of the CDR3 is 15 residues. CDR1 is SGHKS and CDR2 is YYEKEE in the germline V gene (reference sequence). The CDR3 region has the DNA TGTGCCAGCAGCTTCTCCGGGACAGCAGACTACGAGCAGTACTTC. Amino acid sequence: CASSFSGTADYEQYF.

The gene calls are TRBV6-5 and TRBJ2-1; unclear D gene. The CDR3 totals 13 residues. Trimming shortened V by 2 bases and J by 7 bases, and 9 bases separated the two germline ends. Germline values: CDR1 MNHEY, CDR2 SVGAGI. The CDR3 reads CASSYAAVNEQFF. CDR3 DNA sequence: TGTGCCAGCAGTTACGCGGCCGTTAATGAGCAGTTCTTC.

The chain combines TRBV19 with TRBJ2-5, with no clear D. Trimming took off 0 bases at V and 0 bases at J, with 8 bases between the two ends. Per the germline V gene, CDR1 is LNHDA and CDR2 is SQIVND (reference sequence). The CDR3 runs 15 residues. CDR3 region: CASSIDLLDQETQYF. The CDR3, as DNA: TGTGCCAGTAGTATAGATCTTCTAGACCAAGAGACCCAGTACTTC. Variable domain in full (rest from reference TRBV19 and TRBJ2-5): DGGITQSPKYLFRKEGQNVTLSCEQNLNHDAMYWYRQDPGQGLRLIYYSQIVNDFQKGDIAEGYSVSREKKESFPLTVTSAQKNPTAFYLCASSIDLLDQETQYFGPGTRLLVL.

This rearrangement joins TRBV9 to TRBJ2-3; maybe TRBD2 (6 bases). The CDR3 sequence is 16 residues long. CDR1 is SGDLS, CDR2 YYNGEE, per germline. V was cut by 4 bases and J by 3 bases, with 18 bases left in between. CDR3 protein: CASSFEITGVTDTQYF. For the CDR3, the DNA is TGTGCCAGCAGCTTCGAGATTACGGGGGTGACAGATACGCAGTATTTT.

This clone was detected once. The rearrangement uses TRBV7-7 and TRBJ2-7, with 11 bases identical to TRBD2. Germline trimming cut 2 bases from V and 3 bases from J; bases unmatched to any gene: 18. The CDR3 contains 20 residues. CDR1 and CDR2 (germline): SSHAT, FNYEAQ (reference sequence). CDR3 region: CASSLSPSSGGANPLYEQYF. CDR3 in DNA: TGTGCCAGCAGCTTATCCCCGAGTAGCGGGGGGGCCAATCCCCTCTACGAGCAGTACTTC.

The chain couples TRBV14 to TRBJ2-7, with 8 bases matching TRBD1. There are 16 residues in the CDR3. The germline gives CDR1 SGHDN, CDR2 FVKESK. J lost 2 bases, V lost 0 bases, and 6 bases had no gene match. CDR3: CASSQEIWDRPYEQYF. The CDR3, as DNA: TGTGCCAGCAGCCAAGAAATCTGGGACAGGCCCTACGAGCAGTACTTC.

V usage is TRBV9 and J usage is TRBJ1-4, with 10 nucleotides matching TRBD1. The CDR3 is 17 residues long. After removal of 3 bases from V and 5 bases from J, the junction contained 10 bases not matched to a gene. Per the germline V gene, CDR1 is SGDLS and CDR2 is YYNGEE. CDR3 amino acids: CASSGVTLGQGNEKLFF. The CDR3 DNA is TGTGCCAGCAGCGGGGTAACCCTGGGACAGGGGAATGAAAAACTGTTTTTT.

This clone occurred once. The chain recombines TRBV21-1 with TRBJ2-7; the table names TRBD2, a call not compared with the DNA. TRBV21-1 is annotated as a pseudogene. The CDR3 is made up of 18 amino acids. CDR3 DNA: TGTGCCAGCATGGGACGGATCAACGGGGGGGGGCACTTATACGAGCAGTACTTC. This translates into CASMGRINGGGHLYEQYF.

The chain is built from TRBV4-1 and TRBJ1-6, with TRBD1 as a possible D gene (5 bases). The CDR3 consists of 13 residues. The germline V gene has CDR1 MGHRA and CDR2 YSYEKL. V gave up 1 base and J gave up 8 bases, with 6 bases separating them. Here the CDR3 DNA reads TGCGCCAGCAGCCAAGCGGGGGATTCACCCCTCCACTTT. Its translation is CASSQAGDSPLHF.

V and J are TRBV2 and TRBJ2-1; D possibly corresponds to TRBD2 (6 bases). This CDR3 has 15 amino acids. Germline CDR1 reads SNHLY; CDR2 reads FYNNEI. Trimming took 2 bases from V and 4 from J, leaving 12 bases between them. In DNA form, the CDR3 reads TGTGCCAGCAGTGAAAAGTGGGGGACTTACAATGAGCAGTTCTTC. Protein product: CASSEKWGTYNEQFF.

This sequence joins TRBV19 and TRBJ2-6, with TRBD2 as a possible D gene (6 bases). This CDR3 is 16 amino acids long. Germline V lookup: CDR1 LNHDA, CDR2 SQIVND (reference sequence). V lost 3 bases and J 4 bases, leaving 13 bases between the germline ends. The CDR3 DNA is TGTGCCAGTAGTATTGGGTGGAGCGGGGGGGCCAACGTCCTGACTTTC. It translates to CASSIGWSGGANVLTF.

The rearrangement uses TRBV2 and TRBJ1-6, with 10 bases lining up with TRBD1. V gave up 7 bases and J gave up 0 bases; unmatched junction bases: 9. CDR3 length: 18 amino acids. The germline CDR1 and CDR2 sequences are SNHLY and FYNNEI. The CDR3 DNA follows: TGTGCCAGCAATCTGATGACAGGGGGCAGCTCCTATAATTCACCCCTCCACTTT. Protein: CASNLMTGGSSYNSPLHF. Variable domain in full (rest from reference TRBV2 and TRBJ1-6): EPEVTQTPSHQVTQMGQEVILRCVPISNHLYFYWYRQILGQKVEFLVSFYNNEISEKSEIFDDQFSVERPDGSNFTLKIRSTKLEDSAMYFCASNLMTGGSSYNSPLHFGNGTRLTVT.

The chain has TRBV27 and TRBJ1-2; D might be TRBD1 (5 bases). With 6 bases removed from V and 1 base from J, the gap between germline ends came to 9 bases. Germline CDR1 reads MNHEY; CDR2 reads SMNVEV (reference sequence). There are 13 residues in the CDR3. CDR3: CASSAGRNYGYTF. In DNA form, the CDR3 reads TGTGCCAGCAGCGCAGGGCGTAACTATGGCTACACCTTC.

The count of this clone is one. CDR3: CASSDWTGGYEQYF. Written as DNA, the CDR3 is TGTGCCAGCAGTGACTGGACAGGGGGCTACGAGCAGTACTTC. The J gene is TRBJ2-5, the V gene TRBV6-1; TRBD1 matches at 10 bases. The end of the DNA aligns better with TRBJ2-7, so the J call may be wrong. The CDR3 runs to 14 residues. The germline V gene has CDR1 MNHNS and CDR2 SASEGT.

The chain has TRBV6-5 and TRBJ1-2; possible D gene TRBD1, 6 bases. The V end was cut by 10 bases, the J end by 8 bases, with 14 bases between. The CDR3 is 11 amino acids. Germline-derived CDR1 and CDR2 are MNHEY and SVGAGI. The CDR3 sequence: CATSGGHGYTF. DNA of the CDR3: TGTGCCACCTCCGGGGGGCACGGCTACACCTTC.